The 31 T cell receptor beta chains below come from one sample, sequenced in a study of PD-L1 blockade in urothelial cancer. Some clones are missing from TCRdb's copy, which holds only in-frame ones; the method was immunoSEQ multiplex PCR. The repertoire includes approximately 24,000 clones, around 88% of them detected once, and roughly 3.2% sits in the top ten. The sequencing used PBMCs, collected around atezolizumab (anti-PD-L1) treatment. These receptors all come from a man over 45 with urothelial cancer.

Written as DNA, the CDR3 is TGTGCCAGCAGCTTAAGTCTAGCGGGCCAAGGGGAGCAGTACTTC. Protein: CASSLSLAGQGEQYF. The rearrangement uses TRBV7-2 and TRBJ2-7; 8 bases fit TRBD2. The CDR3 length is 15 residues. J gave up 7 bases and V 2 bases, and 10 bases lay outside the gene matches. Germline lookup yields CDR1 SGHTA and CDR2 FQGNSA.

Only a few counts were recorded for this clone. The chain has TRBV6-4 and TRBJ2-2; no firm D call. V was cut by 4 bases and J by 4 bases, with 7 bases left in between. The CDR3 has 13 residues. Germline loops: CDR1 MRHNA, CDR2 SNTAGT. Here the CDR3 reads CASSGSGTGELFF. The DNA of the CDR3 is TGTGCCAGCAGTGGGTCGGGCACCGGGGAGCTGTTTTTT.

V usage is TRBV28 and J usage is TRBJ2-7; 9 bases line up with TRBD1. The CDR3 totals 15 residues. The V gene's germline CDR1 is MDHEN and CDR2 SYDVKM. J lost 6 bases, V lost 5 bases, and 11 bases had no gene match. As DNA, the CDR3 is TGTGCCAGCAGTCCTCCGGGACAGGGTAGGACCGAGCAGTACTTC. Its translation: CASSPPGQGRTEQYF.

V usage is TRBV7-6 and J usage is TRBJ2-1; D might be TRBD2 (6 bases). Germline V gene lookup returns CDR1 SGHVS and CDR2 FNYEAQ. With 1 base removed from V and 6 bases from J, the gap between germline ends came to 13 bases. This CDR3 spans 15 amino acids. The CDR3 sequence: CASSLDRGSGNEQFF. In nucleotides, the CDR3 is TGTGCCAGCAGCTTAGATCGGGGGTCGGGCAATGAGCAGTTCTTC.

Here the CDR3 reads CASSLKRKITGELFF. Written as DNA, the CDR3 is TGTGCCAGCAGTTTAAAGAGGAAGATCACCGGGGAGCTGTTTTTT. V gene TRBV27 combines with J gene TRBJ2-2; D is ambiguous. V lost 2 bases and J 4 bases, leaving 11 bases between the germline ends. The germline CDR1 and CDR2 sequences are MNHEY and SMNVEV (reference sequence). The CDR3 is 15 amino acids.

CDR3 in amino acids: CASSNMGQGPMNTEAFF. As DNA, the CDR3 is TGTGCCAGCTCAAATATGGGACAGGGGCCTATGAACACTGAAGCTTTCTTT. V is TRBV18 and J is TRBJ1-1, with 10 bases lining up with TRBD1. CDR1 and CDR2 (germline): KGHSH, LQKENI. The CDR3 is 17 residues long. After removal of 5 bases from V and 0 bases from J, the junction contained 9 bases not matched to a gene.

This chain uses TRBV11-3 with TRBJ2-2, with 14 bases identical to TRBD2. The length of the CDR3 is 17 residues. With 5 bases clipped from V and 4 bases from J, the junction kept 6 bases outside the gene matches. Germline CDR1 is SGHNT and CDR2 is YENEEA. This chain's CDR3 is CASSMTSGRAGTGELFF. CDR3 in DNA: TGTGCCAGCAGCATGACTAGCGGGAGGGCCGGCACCGGGGAGCTGTTTTTT.

The V gene is TRBV27, the J gene TRBJ2-1, with D perhaps TRBD2 (5 bases). Germline CDR1 and CDR2: MNHEY and SMNVEV (reference sequence). Trimming shortened V by 5 bases and J by 9 bases, and 11 bases separated the two germline ends. CDR3 length: 12 amino acids. DNA of the CDR3: TGTGCCAGCAGTCAATCTAGCCTTGAGCAGTTCTTC. It codes for CASSQSSLEQFF.

The chain recombines TRBV6-5 with TRBJ2-5; perhaps TRBD1 as D (6 bases). From germline, CDR1 is MNHEY and CDR2 SVGAGI. This CDR3 comprises 15 residues. Trimming stripped 7 bases from V and 5 bases from J, with 20 bases between. In DNA, the CDR3 is TGTGCCAGCACCAAAGGAGTGACAGGCCGGGAGACCCAGTACTTC. It encodes CASTKGVTGRETQYF.

This clone came up a few times. The chain combines TRBV5-6 with TRBJ1-2; 10 positions match TRBD1. After removal of 0 bases from V and 8 bases from J, the junction contained 4 bases not matched to a gene. This CDR3 is 14 amino acids long. The germline CDR1 and CDR2 sequences are SGHDT and YYEEEE. Here the CDR3 DNA reads TGTGCCAGCAGCTTGGGAGGGACAGGGGAAGGCTACACCTTC. It codes for CASSLGGTGEGYTF. Based on the CDR3 plus reference TRBV5-6 and TRBJ1-2, the full variable domain is DAGVTQSPTHLIKTRGQQVTLRCSPKSGHDTVSWYQQALGQGPQFIFQYYEEEERQRGNFPDRFSGHQFPNYSSELNVNALLLGDSALYLCASSLGGTGEGYTFGSGTRLTVV.

The chain carries TRBV11-3 and TRBJ1-1; D is unclear. The germline gives CDR1 SGHNT, CDR2 YENEEA. V was shortened by 1 base and J by 0 bases, with 3 bases between the two germline ends. There are 13 residues in the CDR3. The CDR3 region is CASSLAVNTEAFF. The CDR3 DNA follows: TGTGCCAGCAGCTTAGCGGTGAACACTGAAGCTTTCTTT. Full variable domain (missing parts from reference TRBV11-3 and TRBJ1-1): EAGVVQSPRYKIIEKKQPVAFWCNPISGHNTLYWYLQNLGQGPELLIRYENEEAVDDSQLPKDRFSAERLKGVDSTLKIQPAELGDSAVYLCASSLAVNTEAFFGQGTRLTVV.

The chain joins TRBV5-1 to TRBJ2-5, with 16 positions matching TRBD2. Germline V gene lookup returns CDR1 SGHRS and CDR2 YFSETQ. There are 19 residues in the CDR3. The V and J ends lost 1 base and 0 bases, in that order; junction bases with no gene match: 6. CDR3 sequence (DNA): TGCGCCAGCAGCTTGACCGGGACTAGCGGGGGGGCGAACCAAGAGACCCAGTACTTC. Its translation is CASSLTGTSGGANQETQYF.

This clone was seen more than once but under ten times. The chain has TRBV2 and TRBJ2-4; TRBD1 aligns across 12 bases. The CDR3 loop spans 18 amino acids. V gave up 5 bases and J gave up 1 base; unmatched junction bases: 9. CDR1 and CDR2 (germline): SNHLY, FYNNEI. The CDR3 coding sequence is TGTGCCAGCAGTTCCCGGGACAGGGGGCGTGTGGCCAAAAACATTCAGTACTTC. This gives the protein CASSSRDRGRVAKNIQYF.

A few counts support this clone. The sample has other DNA sequences that encode this CDR3 too. This chain connects TRBV5-1 to TRBJ1-2, with no clear D. Germline V gene data show CDR1 as SGHRS and CDR2 as YFSETQ. The CDR3 runs 12 residues. V lost 2 bases, J lost 6 bases, and 8 bases lay in between. The CDR3 region is CASSFGGNGYTF. Written as DNA, the CDR3 is TGCGCCAGCAGCTTCGGAGGGAATGGCTACACCTTC.

The J gene is TRBJ2-1, the V gene TRBV9; 7 nucleotides line up with TRBD2. Germline V CDR1 and CDR2: SGDLS, YYNGEE. This CDR3 comprises 14 residues. Trimming at V came to 0 bases and at J to 10 bases, leaving 7 bases not matched to a gene. CDR3 amino acids: CASSVESGRGEQFF. The DNA of the CDR3 is TGTGCCAGCAGCGTAGAGAGTGGGAGGGGCGAGCAGTTCTTC.

The chain has TRBV5-4 and TRBJ2-1, with 10 positions matching TRBD2. V lost 4 bases to trimming and J lost 3 bases; unmatched junction nucleotides: 7. The CDR3 totals 16 residues. Germline V gives CDR1 SGHNT, CDR2 YYREEE (reference sequence). CDR3 coding DNA: TGTGCCAGCAGCACCAACCTAGCGGGAGTCTACAATGAGCAGTTCTTC. Amino acid sequence: CASSTNLAGVYNEQFF.

This clone was seen once. This chain joins TRBV5-4 and TRBJ1-2; maybe TRBD1 (5 bases). Per germline, CDR1 SGHNT and CDR2 YYREEE (reference sequence). Between the trimmed V and J ends, which lost 3 bases and 2 bases, there was a span of 14 bases. The CDR3 spans 15 residues. CDR3 sequence reads: CASSSTGAGNYGYTF. CDR3 DNA: TGTGCCAGCAGCTCCACGGGCGCAGGGAACTATGGCTACACCTTC.

This clone was seen a single time. The rearrangement uses TRBV5-8 and TRBJ1-5; 8 nucleotides match TRBD1. CDR1 is SGHTS, CDR2 YDEGEE, per germline. The V gene end was trimmed by 4 bases and the J gene end by 4 bases; junction bases not matched to a gene: 10. CDR3 length equals 16 residues. In DNA form, the CDR3 reads TGTGCCAGCAGCCTCGACAGGGGAGGAAGGAATCAGCCCCAGCATTTT. Its protein product is CASSLDRGGRNQPQHF. The variable domain in full, with the rest retrieved from reference TRBV5-8 and TRBJ1-5, is EAGVTQSPTHLIKTRGQQATLRCSPISGHTSVYWYQQALGLGLQFLLWYDEGEERNRGNFPPRFSGRQFPNYSSELNVNALELEDSALYLCASSLDRGGRNQPQHFGDGTRLSIL.

The chain has TRBV6-5 and TRBJ2-1, with TRBD2 matching 9 bases. CDR3 length equals 15 residues. Trimming at V came to 5 bases and at J to 2 bases, leaving 4 bases not matched to a gene. CDR1 is MNHEY, CDR2 SVGAGI, per germline. CDR3 sequence: CASSPAGGPYNEQFF. DNA for the CDR3: TGTGCCAGCAGTCCAGCGGGGGGCCCCTACAATGAGCAGTTCTTC.

V is TRBV28 and J is TRBJ2-7, with D maybe TRBD2 (6 bases). Germline CDR1 reads MDHEN; CDR2 reads SYDVKM. The CDR3 has 15 amino acids. V was cut by 3 bases and J by 1 base, with 13 bases left in between. The chain's CDR3 is CASSFGGLNSYEQYF. The CDR3 DNA sequence: TGTGCCAGCAGTTTCGGGGGACTGAATTCCTACGAGCAGTACTTC.

V gene TRBV7-9 combines with J gene TRBJ2-1; 10 bases map to TRBD2. The CDR3 has 18 residues. The ends lost 3 bases at V and 5 bases at J; junction bases unmatched: 13. In germline, CDR1 is SEHNR, CDR2 FQNEAQ (reference sequence). CDR3 in DNA: TGTGCCAGCAGCTTGTCGCGCCTTCTAGCGGGAGTTAACAATGAGCAGTTCTTC. Translation gives CASSLSRLLAGVNNEQFF.

The chain links TRBV5-4 to TRBJ2-6; 8 bases map to TRBD2. The germline CDR1 and CDR2 sequences are SGHNT and YYREEE (reference sequence). This CDR3 comprises 18 residues. V gave up 4 bases and J gave up 0 bases; unmatched junction bases: 9. CDR3 DNA: TGTGCCAGCAGCCCCCGGGAGGGAGGGTTCTCTGGGGCCAACGTCCTGACTTTC. It codes for CASSPREGGFSGANVLTF.

J is TRBJ2-6 and V is TRBV2, with TRBD1 as a possible D gene (5 bases). V was shortened by 2 bases and J by 2 bases, with 10 bases between the two germline ends. CDR3 length equals 16 residues. Germline CDR1 reads SNHLY; CDR2 reads FYNNEI. CDR3 bases: TGTGCCAGCAGTGAATATCAGGGAACTGGGGCCAACGTCCTGACTTTC. The encoded protein is CASSEYQGTGANVLTF.

J is TRBJ2-3 and V is TRBV25-1, with 7 bases aligning to TRBD1. The CDR3 is made up of 15 amino acids. Per the germline V gene, CDR1 is MGHDK and CDR2 is SYGVNS. J lost 5 bases, V lost 4 bases, and 9 bases had no gene match. The chain's CDR3 is CASSVPRGSLDTQYF. CDR3 DNA sequence: TGTGCCAGCAGTGTCCCCAGGGGGTCATTAGATACGCAGTATTTT.

V usage is TRBV6-4 and J usage is TRBJ1-2; D may be TRBD1 (5 bases). The CDR3 covers 15 residues. V lost 5 bases, J lost 3 bases, and 16 bases lay in between. The V gene's germline CDR1 is MRHNA and CDR2 SNTAGT. The DNA of the CDR3 is TGTGCCAGCAGTAAGATCGGGGGTGGTGACTATGGCTACACCTTC. This encodes CASSKIGGGDYGYTF.

The CDR3 DNA follows: TGCAGTGCTACCCGAGAAGAGACCCAGTACTTC. This translates into CSATREETQYF. J is TRBJ2-5 and V is TRBV20-1; no definite D call. CDR1 and CDR2 (germline): DFQATT, SNEGSKA (reference sequence). CDR3 length equals 11 residues. The germline V and J ends were trimmed by 4 bases and 3 bases, with 6 bases remaining between them.

This clone is a singleton in its sample. The chain recombines TRBV25-1 with TRBJ2-1, with 8 bases lining up with TRBD2. The junction had 13 bases not matched to a gene; V was cut back by 2 bases and J by 7 bases. CDR1 and CDR2 from the germline V gene are MGHDK and SYGVNS. CDR3 size: 17 residues. In nucleotides, the CDR3 is TGTGCCAGCAGTGAAAGGGTTAGCGGGGTGGGGGGGAATGAGCAGTTCTTC. Protein: CASSERVSGVGGNEQFF.

The table lists this clone with a few counts. This chain joins TRBV4-1 and TRBJ1-6, with D hard to call. Germline CDR1 is MGHRA and CDR2 is YSYEKL. Trimming shortened V by 1 base and J by 0 bases, and 7 bases separated the two germline ends. The CDR3 sequence is 16 residues long. CDR3 protein: CASSQVGSSYNSPLHF. In DNA form, the CDR3 reads TGCGCCAGCAGCCAAGTTGGCAGCTCCTATAATTCACCCCTCCACTTT.

The V and J genes are TRBV7-2 and TRBJ2-7; 10 nucleotides align to TRBD1. The CDR3 sequence is 15 residues long. CDR1 SGHTA and CDR2 FQGNSA come from the germline V gene. J gave up 5 bases and V 5 bases, and 9 bases lay outside the gene matches. For the CDR3, the DNA is TGTGCCAGCAGCCCCCCCGGGACAGGGGACCACGAGCAGTACTTC. It is translated as CASSPPGTGDHEQYF.

The chain employs TRBV5-1 and TRBJ2-1, with 7 bases identical to TRBD1. The trim removed 0 bases at V and 2 bases at J, leaving 5 bases unmatched. The CDR3 consists of 16 residues. CDR1 is SGHRS and CDR2 is YFSETQ in the germline V gene. The CDR3 sequence is CASSLVAGGTYNEQFF. For the CDR3, the DNA is TGCGCCAGCAGCTTGGTGGCAGGGGGAACCTACAATGAGCAGTTCTTC. Together with reference TRBV5-1 and TRBJ2-1, the CDR3 gives the full variable domain: KAGVTQTPRYLIKTRGQQVTLSCSPISGHRSVSWYQQTPGQGLQFLFEYFSETQRNKGNFPGRFSGRQFSNSRSEMNVSTLELGDSALYLCASSLVAGGTYNEQFFGPGTRLTVL.

This clone came up a few times. The CDR3, as DNA: TGTGCCAGCAGCTTGAGAGGGGGGGGCAGGGATACGCAGTATTTT. Translated, it gives CASSLRGGGRDTQYF. The genes are TRBV5-4 and TRBJ2-3; D is possibly TRBD2 (7 bases). Germline CDR1 reads SGHNT; CDR2 reads YYREEE (reference sequence). The CDR3 runs 15 residues. The V end was cut by 1 base, the J end by 6 bases, with 15 bases between.